This TCR beta chain emerged from a study of cytomegalovirus exposure and HLA in healthy donors. About the research overall: Later analysis reported that the approximately 120 validation repertoires shared the platform of the roughly 710 first-cohort repertoires. Regarding the study as a whole: Subsequent analysis showed first-cohort TCR clusters tending to co-occur in 120 validation repertoires. The study labeled 180 or so TCR beta chains cytomegalovirus-associated.

Ten or more counts support this clone. The target antigen is unknown. Some clones are missing from TCRdb's copy, which holds only in-frame ones; the method was immunoSEQ multiplex PCR. The sample holds roughly 95,000 clones; less than 85% are singletons and the top ten take approximately 20%. The V gene's germline CDR1 is WNHNN and CDR2 SYGVQD (reference sequence). The V end was cut by 2 bases, the J end by 3 bases, with 4 bases between. This CDR3 comprises 13 residues. This receptor was obtained from a man aged 18 to 30 in good health and CMV-seropositive. Sequencing was carried out using PBMCs. The chain has TRBV10-1 and TRBJ2-2; D call uncertain. CDR3 sequence reads: CASSEPYTGELFF. The CDR3 nucleotides read TGCGCCAGCAGTGAGCCCTACACCGGGGAGCTGTTTTTT.